Shown below are 13 T cell receptor beta chains from a single sample sequenced in a study of long-term antiretroviral therapy in people with HIV. Running of the v3.0 immunoSEQ assay took place at survey level. Profiled with immunoSEQ multiplex PCR; TCRdb holds only in-frame clones, not every one. The repertoire consists of some 31,000 clones, with about 85% occurring once and the leading ten covering roughly 13%. Specimen: unsorted PBMCs, collected 1.1 years after starting antiretroviral therapy. The origin of the receptors is a man between 18 and 29 years old with HIV.

V is TRBV4-1 and J is TRBJ1-1, with unresolved D. With 0 bases removed from V and 3 bases from J, the gap between germline ends came to 8 bases. The CDR3 spans 14 residues. Germline values: CDR1 MGHRA, CDR2 YSYEKL. The CDR3 sequence: CASSQEPVDTEAFF. For the CDR3, the DNA is TGCGCCAGCAGCCAAGAGCCAGTAGACACTGAAGCTTTCTTT.

The DNA of the CDR3 is TGTGCCAGCAGCTTAGCGGGACTAGCGTACACAGATACGCAGTATTTT. Translation: CASSLAGLAYTDTQYF. V and J are TRBV11-1 and TRBJ2-3; 10 nucleotides agree with TRBD2. The CDR3 has 16 residues. After removal of 0 bases from V and 2 bases from J, the junction contained 2 bases not matched to a gene. Germline V gene sequence: CDR1 SGHAT, CDR2 FQDESV (reference sequence).

Written as DNA, the CDR3 is TGTGCCAGCAGAAGAGGGCCGGGGACCGGGGAGCTGTTTTTT. Translating gives CASRRGPGTGELFF. The chain links TRBV7-6 to TRBJ2-2; weak D call: TRBD2 (5 bases). The CDR3 loop spans 14 amino acids. The V end was cut by 6 bases, the J end by 5 bases, with 13 bases between. Germline-derived CDR1 and CDR2 are SGHVS and FNYEAQ.

CDR3 residues: CASSPGQTSGDTQYF. DNA of the CDR3: TGTGCCAGCAGCCCGGGACAGACCTCGGGAGATACGCAGTATTTT. The chain employs TRBV6-5 and TRBJ2-3; 7 bases match TRBD1. J gave up 5 bases and V 6 bases, and 11 bases lay outside the gene matches. Germline assignment: CDR1 MNHEY and CDR2 SVGAGI. The CDR3 is 15 amino acids.

The rearrangement joins TRBV6-4 to TRBJ2-3, with TRBD2 matching 12 bases. This CDR3 comprises 16 residues. Germline-derived CDR1 and CDR2 are MRHNA and SNTAGT. Trimming took 4 bases from V and 0 from J; bases not matched to a gene: 2. The CDR3 DNA reads as TGTGCCAGCAGTGGAGGGACTAGCGGGAGCACAGATACGCAGTATTTT. Protein: CASSGGTSGSTDTQYF.

The genes are TRBV4-1 and TRBJ1-1; the D gene is possibly TRBD1 (6 bases). Germline CDR1 is MGHRA and CDR2 is YSYEKL. The V end lost 1 base, the J end lost 1 base, and 22 bases lay between the germline ends. The CDR3 has 19 residues. The CDR3 reads CASSQALGARGRENTEAFF. The DNA of the CDR3 is TGCGCCAGCAGCCAAGCGTTGGGGGCTCGTGGGAGGGAGAACACTGAAGCTTTCTTT.

The rearrangement links TRBV5-8 to TRBJ2-2, with 10 bases identical to TRBD1. Germline V gene data show CDR1 as SGHTS and CDR2 as YDEGEE. Unmatched junction bases numbered 6, after V lost 4 bases and J lost 6 bases. This CDR3 region has 15 residues. The chain's CDR3 is CASSLGQGTPGELFF. CDR3 nucleotide sequence: TGTGCCAGCAGCCTGGGACAGGGGACTCCCGGGGAGCTGTTTTTT.

The chain employs TRBV12-5 and TRBJ1-1, with D hard to call. This CDR3 has 14 residues. Germline values: CDR1 LGHNT, CDR2 FRNRAP. The germline V and J ends were trimmed by 0 bases and 6 bases, with 11 bases remaining between them. CDR3 in amino acids: CASGLVPEEPEAFF. In DNA, the CDR3 is TGTGCTAGTGGTTTGGTACCGGAGGAACCTGAAGCTTTCTTT.

The chain employs TRBV10-3 and TRBJ1-2; the D gene is possibly TRBD1 (5 bases). This CDR3 is built from 14 residues. CDR1 is ENHRY and CDR2 is SYGVKD in the germline V gene. V was pared by 8 bases and J by 7 bases, with 20 bases between. CDR3 loop: CAIPGPRGEAGYTF. The CDR3 bases are TGTGCCATCCCTGGGCCACGGGGCGAGGCTGGCTACACCTTC.

This rearrangement joins TRBV7-8 to TRBJ2-2; 9 nucleotides line up with TRBD2. This CDR3 spans 15 amino acids. The V and J ends lost 1 base and 7 bases, in that order; junction bases with no gene match: 4. Germline CDR1 SGHVS, CDR2 FQNEAQ. The CDR3 loop reads CASSLVAGVGGELFF. Written as DNA, the CDR3 is TGTGCCAGCAGCTTAGTAGCGGGAGTGGGCGGGGAGCTGTTTTTT.

This chain uses TRBV19 with TRBJ2-3, with a tentative D call TRBD1 (6 bases). Trimming took off 5 bases at V and 0 bases at J, with 12 bases between the two ends. The CDR3 length is 15 residues. Germline V lookup: CDR1 LNHDA, CDR2 SQIVND (reference sequence). The CDR3 nucleotides read TGTGCCAGTAGTGCTCGACAGGATAGCACAGATACGCAGTATTTT. Translated: CASSARQDSTDTQYF. Full variable domain (missing parts from reference TRBV19 and TRBJ2-3): DGGITQSPKYLFRKEGQNVTLSCEQNLNHDAMYWYRQDPGQGLRLIYYSQIVNDFQKGDIAEGYSVSREKKESFPLTVTSAQKNPTAFYLCASSARQDSTDTQYFGPGTRLTVL.

The chain joins TRBV15 to TRBJ1-1, with unresolved D. The ends were cut back, 0 bases at V and 0 bases at J, with 8 bases in the middle. The CDR3 covers 15 residues. Looked up from germline, CDR1 is LNHNV and CDR2 is YYDKDF (reference sequence). The CDR3 is CATSRDRYMNTEAFF. CDR3 nucleotide sequence: TGTGCCACCAGCAGAGATAGATACATGAACACTGAAGCTTTCTTT.

The chain employs TRBV19 and TRBJ2-7, with 10 bases matching TRBD1. Germline values: CDR1 LNHDA, CDR2 SQIVND (reference sequence). CDR3 length: 14 residues. V shed 3 bases, J shed 2 bases, and the junction held 1 base outside the gene matches. CDR3 coding DNA: TGTGCCAGTAGTATGGGACAGGGGCCCTACGAGCAGTACTTC. Translated, it gives CASSMGQGPYEQYF.